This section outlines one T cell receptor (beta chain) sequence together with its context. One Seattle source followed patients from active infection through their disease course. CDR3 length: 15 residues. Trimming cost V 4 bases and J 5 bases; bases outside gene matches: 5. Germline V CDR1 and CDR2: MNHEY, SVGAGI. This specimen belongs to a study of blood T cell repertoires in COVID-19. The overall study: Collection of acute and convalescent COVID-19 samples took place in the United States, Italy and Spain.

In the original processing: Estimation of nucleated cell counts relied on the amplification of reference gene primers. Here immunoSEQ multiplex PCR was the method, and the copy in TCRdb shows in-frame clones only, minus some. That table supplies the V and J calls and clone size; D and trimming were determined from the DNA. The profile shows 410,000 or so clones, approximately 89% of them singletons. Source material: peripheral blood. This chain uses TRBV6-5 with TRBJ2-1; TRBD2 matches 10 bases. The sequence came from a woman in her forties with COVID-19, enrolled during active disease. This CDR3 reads CASSLTSGLHNEQFF. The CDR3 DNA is TGTGCCAGCAGTTTGACTAGCGGGTTACACAATGAGCAGTTCTTC.